This T cell receptor beta chain came from a study of blood T cell repertoires in COVID-19. On the study more broadly: From T cells, B-cell-depleted T cells, or PBMCs came the material, which was cDNA or gDNA.

Germline CDR1 is ENHRY and CDR2 is SYGVKD. CDR3 size: 15 residues. V was pared by 6 bases and J by 6 bases, with 11 bases of the junction left unmatched. The participants were between roughly 18 and 90 years old and came from some 23 US areas. Participants reported their clinical history, and cohort assignment relied on those reports. Study processing details: Amplified reference gene primers provided the basis for estimating nucleated cell counts. The assay was immunoSEQ multiplex PCR, and TCRdb's table has in-frame clones only and misses some. From that table come the V and J calls and clone size; the DNA was used to work out D and trimming. The data contain roughly 520,000 clones, over 75% of them singletons.

This sequence originates from a woman aged 40 to 50 who had recovered from COVID-19. The rearrangement links TRBV10-3 to TRBJ2-1, with TRBD2 identical over 7 bases. Sequenced material: PBMCs or T cells enriched from blood (not recorded which). CDR3 loop: CAISPLAHEGNEQFF. The CDR3 nucleotides read TGTGCCATCAGCCCACTAGCGCATGAGGGCAATGAGCAGTTCTTC.